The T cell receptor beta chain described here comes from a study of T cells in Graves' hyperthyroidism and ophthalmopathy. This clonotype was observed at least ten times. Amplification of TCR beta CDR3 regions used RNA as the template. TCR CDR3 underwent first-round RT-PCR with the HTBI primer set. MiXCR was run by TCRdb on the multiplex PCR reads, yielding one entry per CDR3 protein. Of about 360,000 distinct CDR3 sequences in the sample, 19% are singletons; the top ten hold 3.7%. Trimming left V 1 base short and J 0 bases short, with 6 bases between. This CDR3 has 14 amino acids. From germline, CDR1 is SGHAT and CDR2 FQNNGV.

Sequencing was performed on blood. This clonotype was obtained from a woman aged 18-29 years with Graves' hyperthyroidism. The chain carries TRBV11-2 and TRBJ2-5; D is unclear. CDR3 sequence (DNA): TGTGCCAGCAGCTTAGCGGCAGACCAAGAGACCCAGTACTTC. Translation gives CASSLAADQETQYF.